This TCR beta chain was profiled in a study of blood T cell repertoires in COVID-19. V was pared by 9 bases and J by 3 bases, with 7 bases between. Germline CDR1 and CDR2: KGHDR and SFDVKD. The CDR3 length is 12 residues. The table came from immunoSEQ multiplex PCR; TCRdb's copy has only in-frame clones and leaves some out. The sample carries around 150,000 clones, over 80% recorded once. The TCR originated in a woman aged 50 to 65 with acute or convalescent COVID-19. The V call is TRBV24-1, the J call TRBJ1-4; a possible D gene is TRBD1 (6 bases). The sequenced sample consisted of peripheral blood. Written as DNA, the CDR3 is TGTGCCACCTCAGGGGCTAATGAAAAACTGTTTTTT. It yields the protein CATSGANEKLFF.